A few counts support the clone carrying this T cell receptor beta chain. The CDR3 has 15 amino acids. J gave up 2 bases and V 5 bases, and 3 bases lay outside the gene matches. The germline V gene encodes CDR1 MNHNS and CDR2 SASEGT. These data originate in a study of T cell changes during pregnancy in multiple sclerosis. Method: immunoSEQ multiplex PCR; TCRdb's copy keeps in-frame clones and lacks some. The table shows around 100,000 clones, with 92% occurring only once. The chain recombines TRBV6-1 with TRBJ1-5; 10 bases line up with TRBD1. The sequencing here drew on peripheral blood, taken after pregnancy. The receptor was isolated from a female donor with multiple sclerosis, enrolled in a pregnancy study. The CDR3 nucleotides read TGTGCCAGCAGTTCGGGGACAGGGGGCAATCAGCCCCAGCATTTT. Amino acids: CASSSGTGGNQPQHF.